This entry describes one T cell receptor (beta chain). Its target is unknown. The data stem from a study of cytomegalovirus exposure and HLA in healthy donors. Across the study: Earlier, approximately 110 million unique TCR beta sequences were recovered from 170 million or so T cells by an analysis. There were several hundred genotyped donors. Of these, about 81% fell in the genetic ancestry cluster associated with self-reported Caucasian donors. Study observations and caveats: In a later analysis, TCR beta V- and J-gene trimming showed a link to a missense DCLRE1C variant. By HLA locus, TCR association rates varied in a later analysis, with DRB1 showing the most and HLA-C the fewest.

With 60 Vbeta and 13 Jbeta primers, the PCR was carried out. TCRdb's table, derived via immunoSEQ multiplex PCR, lists solely in-frame clones and lacks some. The sample holds 160,000 or so clones, more than 75% seen once. From germline, CDR1 is SGHRS and CDR2 YFSETQ. Losses at the gene ends were 2 bases for V and 3 bases for J; bases not matched to a gene: 3. This CDR3 is 15 amino acids long. This receptor was taken from a male donor in good health and CMV-seronegative. The rearrangement links TRBV5-1 to TRBJ2-2, with 8 bases matching TRBD1. Sequences were obtained from PBMCs. The CDR3: CASSFGQGDTGELFF. The CDR3 nucleotides read TGCGCCAGCAGCTTTGGACAGGGTGACACCGGGGAGCTGTTTTTT. The variable domain in full, completed from reference TRBV5-1 and TRBJ2-2, reads KAGVTQTPRYLIKTRGQQVTLSCSPISGHRSVSWYQQTPGQGLQFLFEYFSETQRNKGNFPGRFSGRQFSNSRSEMNVSTLELGDSALYLCASSFGQGDTGELFFGEGSRLTVL.